The rows below give T cell receptor beta chains drawn from one sample of a study of blood T cell repertoires in COVID-19. Generated by immunoSEQ multiplex PCR, the TCRdb table keeps only in-frame clones and is missing some. The sample lists some 42,000 clones, roughly nine tenths occurring once. Sample: peripheral blood. The receptors originated from a man aged 50-60 years with active COVID-19. CDR3s include the opening cysteine and the closing phenylalanine or tryptophan. Fields, in order: CDR3 length, J gene, D gene, clone size, V gene, CDR3 protein, CDR3 DNA. A D gene is named only where the DNA matches it firmly. Where a row states a size, it is once, few, many or the class of an expanded clone; other rows omit it.

cdr3_length: 15
j_call: TRBJ2-2
d_call: NA
clone_size: NA
v_call: TRBV5-1
cdr3_aa: CASSLARGSTGELFF
cdr3_nt: TGCGCCAGCAGCCTAGCTCGAGGGAGCACCGGGGAGCTGTTTTTT

cdr3_length: 13
j_call: TRBJ1-5
d_call: NA
clone_size: NA
v_call: TRBV10-3
cdr3_aa: CAISGAGNQPQHF
cdr3_nt: TGTGCCATCAGTGGAGCGGGCAATCAGCCCCAGCATTTT

cdr3_length: 16
j_call: TRBJ1-3
d_call: TRBD1
clone_size: once
v_call: TRBV5-8
cdr3_aa: CASSLRQGSSGNTIYF
cdr3_nt: TGTGCCAGCAGCTTAAGACAGGGAAGCTCTGGAAACACCATATATTTT

cdr3_length: 13
j_call: TRBJ2-5
d_call: NA
clone_size: NA
v_call: TRBV10-1
cdr3_aa: CASSADFRETQYF
cdr3_nt: TGCGCCAGCAGTGCGGACTTCAGGGAGACCCAGTACTTC

cdr3_length: 16
j_call: TRBJ1-2
d_call: NA
clone_size: NA
v_call: TRBV28
cdr3_aa: CASSHPGTPFSPGYTF
cdr3_nt: TGTGCCAGCAGTCACCCCGGGACTCCATTCTCTCCTGGCTACACCTTC

cdr3_length: 17
j_call: TRBJ2-2
d_call: NA
clone_size: NA
v_call: TRBV18
cdr3_aa: CASSPTRSFAGTGELFF
cdr3_nt: TGTGCCAGCTCACCCACACGGTCATTCGCGGGCACCGGGGAGCTGTTTTTT

cdr3_length: 15
j_call: TRBJ2-5
d_call: TRBD2
clone_size: once
v_call: TRBV11-2
cdr3_aa: CASSRGLAGPPTQYF
cdr3_nt: TGTGCCAGCAGCCGGGGACTAGCGGGCCCCCCGACCCAGTACTTC

cdr3_length: 14
j_call: TRBJ1-3
d_call: TRBD1
clone_size: NA
v_call: TRBV2
cdr3_aa: CASSRDRDRNTIYF
cdr3_nt: TGTGCCAGCAGCCGGGACAGGGATAGAAACACCATATATTTT

cdr3_length: 17
j_call: TRBJ1-6
d_call: TRBD1
clone_size: NA
v_call: TRBV28
cdr3_aa: CASRPYLRDRKNSPLHF
cdr3_nt: TGTGCCAGCAGACCCTATCTCCGGGACAGAAAAAATTCACCCCTCCACTTT

cdr3_length: 16
j_call: TRBJ2-1
d_call: NA
clone_size: NA
v_call: TRBV10-1
cdr3_aa: CASSESNAVWRDEQFF
cdr3_nt: TGCGCCAGCAGTGAGTCGAACGCGGTTTGGCGTGATGAGCAGTTCTTC

cdr3_length: 13
j_call: TRBJ2-7
d_call: TRBD2
clone_size: NA
v_call: TRBV7-7
cdr3_aa: CASSLAGAYEQYF
cdr3_nt: TGTGCTAGCAGCTTAGCGGGGGCTTACGAGCAGTACTTC

cdr3_length: 16
j_call: TRBJ2-1
d_call: TRBD2
clone_size: NA
v_call: TRBV15
cdr3_aa: CATSGRETSGNNEQFF
cdr3_nt: TGTGCCACCAGCGGTCGAGAGACTAGCGGGAACAATGAGCAGTTCTTC

cdr3_length: 10
j_call: TRBJ1-3
d_call: NA
clone_size: once
v_call: TRBV28
cdr3_aa: CATGLNTIYF
cdr3_nt: TGTGCCACCGGTCTAAACACCATATATTTT

cdr3_length: 15
j_call: TRBJ1-1
d_call: TRBD1
clone_size: once
v_call: TRBV25-1
cdr3_aa: CASSGIGTGNPEAFF
cdr3_nt: TGTGCCAGCAGTGGAATTGGGACAGGGAACCCTGAAGCTTTCTTT

cdr3_length: 18
j_call: TRBJ2-6
d_call: TRBD1
clone_size: NA
v_call: TRBV28
cdr3_aa: CASSFRTGKRTGANVLTF
cdr3_nt: TGTGCCAGCAGTTTTAGGACAGGGAAACGGACTGGGGCCAACGTCCTGACTTTC

cdr3_length: 16
j_call: TRBJ2-1
d_call: TRBD2
clone_size: NA
v_call: TRBV27
cdr3_aa: CASSTPGLAGYNEQFF
cdr3_nt: TGTGCCAGCAGTACTCCGGGACTAGCGGGGTACAATGAGCAGTTCTTC

cdr3_length: 12
j_call: TRBJ1-2
d_call: NA
clone_size: NA
v_call: TRBV30
cdr3_aa: CACPRTPYGYTF
cdr3_nt: TGTGCCTGCCCCCGGACACCCTATGGCTACACCTTC

cdr3_length: 15
j_call: TRBJ2-1
d_call: TRBD2
clone_size: NA
v_call: TRBV12-5
cdr3_aa: CASGPTSGSTGEQFF
cdr3_nt: TGTGCTAGTGGACCGACTAGCGGGAGCACCGGTGAGCAGTTCTTC

cdr3_length: 15
j_call: TRBJ2-7
d_call: NA
clone_size: NA
v_call: TRBV19
cdr3_aa: CASSGDRSGSYEQYF
cdr3_nt: TGTGCCAGTTCCGGGGATCGGAGCGGCTCCTACGAGCAGTACTTC

cdr3_length: 15
j_call: TRBJ2-4
d_call: NA
clone_size: NA
v_call: TRBV7-2
cdr3_aa: CASSLGQTVLNIQYF
cdr3_nt: TGTGCCAGCAGCTTGGGCCAGACAGTCTTAAACATTCAGTACTTC

cdr3_length: 13
j_call: TRBJ1-2
d_call: NA
clone_size: NA
v_call: TRBV7-9
cdr3_aa: CASSLKGDHGYTF
cdr3_nt: TGTGCCAGCAGCTTAAAGGGGGACCATGGCTACACCTTC

cdr3_length: 14
j_call: TRBJ1-2
d_call: TRBD1
clone_size: NA
v_call: TRBV11-2
cdr3_aa: CASSKAGTGYGYTF
cdr3_nt: TGTGCCAGCAGCAAAGCCGGGACAGGGTATGGCTACACCTTC

cdr3_length: 17
j_call: TRBJ2-7
d_call: TRBD2
clone_size: few
v_call: TRBV7-9
cdr3_aa: CASSLGFSERDSYEQYF
cdr3_nt: TGTGCCAGCAGCTTAGGTTTCTCGGAGCGGGACTCCTACGAGCAGTACTTC

cdr3_length: 12
j_call: TRBJ2-7
d_call: NA
clone_size: NA
v_call: TRBV24-1
cdr3_aa: CATTADSYEQYF
cdr3_nt: TGTGCCACCACGGCGGATTCCTACGAGCAGTACTTC

cdr3_length: 14
j_call: TRBJ2-7
d_call: TRBD1
clone_size: NA
v_call: TRBV6-5
cdr3_aa: CASETGGSVNEQYF
cdr3_nt: TGTGCCAGCGAGACAGGGGGCTCGGTAAACGAGCAGTACTTC

cdr3_length: 16
j_call: TRBJ2-3
d_call: NA
clone_size: NA
v_call: TRBV15
cdr3_aa: CATSRDADLATDTQYF
cdr3_nt: TGTGCCACCAGCAGAGATGCTGACCTAGCGACTGATACGCAGTATTTT

cdr3_length: 14
j_call: TRBJ1-5
d_call: TRBD1
clone_size: few
v_call: TRBV7-2
cdr3_aa: CASSPTGNYQPQHF
cdr3_nt: TGTGCCAGCAGCCCGACAGGGAACTATCAGCCCCAGCATTTT

cdr3_length: 15
j_call: TRBJ2-1
d_call: TRBD2
clone_size: NA
v_call: TRBV30
cdr3_aa: CAWSVSGGRAHEQFF
cdr3_nt: TGTGCCTGGAGTGTATCCGGCGGGAGGGCACATGAGCAGTTCTTC

cdr3_length: 19
j_call: TRBJ1-5
d_call: TRBD1
clone_size: once
v_call: TRBV7-8
cdr3_aa: CASSLVAGGSRSSNQPQHF
cdr3_nt: TGTGCCAGCAGCTTAGTGGCAGGGGGCAGTAGGTCGAGCAATCAGCCCCAGCATTTT

cdr3_length: 16
j_call: TRBJ1-1
d_call: NA
clone_size: once
v_call: TRBV4-2
cdr3_aa: CASSQEGDSMNTEAFF
cdr3_nt: TGTGCCAGCAGCCAAGAGGGTGACAGTATGAACACTGAAGCTTTCTTT

cdr3_length: 16
j_call: TRBJ1-2
d_call: NA
clone_size: NA
v_call: TRBV10-3
cdr3_aa: CAISGGGRDANYGYTF
cdr3_nt: TGTGCCATCAGTGGTGGAGGGAGGGATGCTAACTATGGCTACACCTTC

cdr3_length: 14
j_call: TRBJ2-1
d_call: TRBD2
clone_size: NA
v_call: TRBV7-3
cdr3_aa: CASSSGLAGGPQFF
cdr3_nt: TGTGCCAGCAGCTCGGGACTAGCGGGAGGGCCCCAGTTCTTC

cdr3_length: 11
j_call: TRBJ2-1
d_call: NA
clone_size: NA
v_call: TRBV6-5
cdr3_aa: CASSYLVWQFF
cdr3_nt: TGTGCCAGCAGTTACCTCGTTTGGCAGTTCTTC

cdr3_length: 13
j_call: TRBJ1-5
d_call: TRBD1
clone_size: NA
v_call: TRBV29-1
cdr3_aa: CSVVTGGNQPQHF
cdr3_nt: TGCAGCGTCGTAACAGGGGGCAATCAGCCCCAGCATTTT

cdr3_length: 16
j_call: TRBJ1-5
d_call: TRBD1
clone_size: few
v_call: TRBV18
cdr3_aa: CASSPDGQARVGAQHF
cdr3_nt: TGTGCCAGCTCACCAGACGGACAGGCCCGGGTCGGGGCCCAGCATTTT

cdr3_length: 16
j_call: TRBJ2-1
d_call: TRBD2
clone_size: NA
v_call: TRBV5-6
cdr3_aa: CASSLRTSGSPREQFF
cdr3_nt: TGTGCCAGCAGCTTGCGAACTAGCGGGAGCCCACGTGAGCAGTTCTTC

cdr3_length: 17
j_call: TRBJ2-2
d_call: TRBD2
clone_size: once
v_call: TRBV24-1
cdr3_aa: CTTSGASGGSYTGELFF
cdr3_nt: TGTACCACCAGTGGTGCTTCGGGAGGGTCGTACACCGGGGAGCTGTTTTTT

cdr3_length: 12
j_call: TRBJ1-1
d_call: NA
clone_size: NA
v_call: TRBV6-6
cdr3_aa: CATLRVNTEAFF
cdr3_nt: TGTGCCACCCTCAGGGTGAACACTGAAGCTTTCTTT

cdr3_length: 14
j_call: TRBJ2-7
d_call: TRBD1
clone_size: NA
v_call: TRBV5-4
cdr3_aa: CASSLLQGANEQYF
cdr3_nt: TGTGCCAGCAGCTTGTTACAGGGGGCGAACGAGCAGTACTTC

cdr3_length: 18
j_call: TRBJ1-4
d_call: NA
clone_size: NA
v_call: TRBV6-1
cdr3_aa: CASSVRTTGNRGYEKLFF
cdr3_nt: TGTGCCAGCAGTGTCCGAACCACAGGGAATCGAGGCTATGAAAAACTGTTTTTT

cdr3_length: 15
j_call: TRBJ1-4
d_call: TRBD1
clone_size: NA
v_call: TRBV11-2
cdr3_aa: CASSLAGQGGEKLFF
cdr3_nt: TGTGCCAGCAGTTTAGCCGGACAGGGCGGTGAAAAACTGTTTTTT

cdr3_length: 16
j_call: TRBJ1-1
d_call: NA
clone_size: NA
v_call: TRBV27
cdr3_aa: CASSLYFGKVGTEAFF
cdr3_nt: TGTGCCAGCAGTCTTTATTTCGGGAAGGTGGGGACTGAAGCTTTCTTT

cdr3_length: 15
j_call: TRBJ2-1
d_call: TRBD1
clone_size: NA
v_call: TRBV7-8
cdr3_aa: CASSLAGGARNEQFF
cdr3_nt: TGTGCCAGCAGCTTAGCAGGGGGCGCGAGGAATGAGCAGTTCTTC

cdr3_length: 12
j_call: TRBJ2-3
d_call: TRBD2
clone_size: NA
v_call: TRBV30
cdr3_aa: CAWGPQREHAYF
cdr3_nt: TGTGCCTGGGGACCGCAGCGGGAGCATGCGTATTTT

cdr3_length: 12
j_call: TRBJ1-4
d_call: TRBD1
clone_size: NA
v_call: TRBV5-8
cdr3_aa: CASRDRGEKLFF
cdr3_nt: TGTGCCAGCAGGGACAGGGGTGAAAAACTGTTTTTT

cdr3_length: 15
j_call: TRBJ2-3
d_call: NA
clone_size: NA
v_call: TRBV28
cdr3_aa: CASRRNWGEYDTQYF
cdr3_nt: TGTGCCAGCAGACGAAATTGGGGGGAGTACGATACGCAGTATTTT